Listed here are 22 T cell receptor beta chains from one sample, sequenced in a study of blood T cell repertoires in COVID-19. TCRdb keeps only in-frame clones here, not all; method: immunoSEQ multiplex PCR. This sample has 200,000 to 300,000 clones, with 80% to 95% found just once. Sequencing was done on a sample of peripheral blood. The receptor set was obtained from a person aged 18-29 years with COVID-19, enrolled during active disease.

The table lists this clone with a count of one. V usage is TRBV5-8 and J usage is TRBJ2-1, with 7 positions matching TRBD2. Germline CDR1 reads SGHTS; CDR2 reads YDEGEE. The CDR3 is made up of 15 amino acids. Trimming took 3 bases from V and 10 from J; bases not matched to a gene: 13. In DNA, the CDR3 is TGTGCCAGCAGCTGGACCATGGGGCCTAGCGGAGAGCAGTTCTTC. Translation: CASSWTMGPSGEQFF.

The J gene is TRBJ2-3, the V gene TRBV19; 9 nucleotides align to TRBD1. Trimming removed 7 bases from V and 4 bases from J; junction bases left unmatched: 6. The CDR3 has 14 amino acids. Germline CDR1 is LNHDA and CDR2 is SQIVND (reference sequence). This chain's CDR3 is CASTGTGFADTQYF. The CDR3 DNA is TGTGCCAGTACCGGGACAGGGTTCGCAGATACGCAGTATTTT.

The chain joins TRBV5-4 to TRBJ2-3, with 8 bases lining up with TRBD2. Unmatched junction bases numbered 7, after V lost 4 bases and J lost 6 bases. The CDR3 contains 14 residues. Germline CDR1 is SGHNT and CDR2 is YYREEE (reference sequence). In DNA, the CDR3 is TGTGCCAGCAGCGGCGGACTAGCAGCGGATACGCAGTATTTT. It encodes CASSGGLAADTQYF.

This chain joins TRBV19 and TRBJ2-7; the match to TRBD2 covers 10 bases. Germline V gives CDR1 LNHDA, CDR2 SQIVND (reference sequence). V lost 4 bases to trimming and J lost 2 bases; unmatched junction nucleotides: 2. The CDR3 consists of 14 residues. The CDR3 reads CASSTSGRPYEQYF. The CDR3 DNA reads TGTGCCAGTAGTACTAGCGGGAGACCCTACGAGCAGTACTTC.

The CDR3 sequence: CASSQDPRTAGELFF. CDR3 bases: TGCGCCAGCAGCCAAGATCCTAGGACAGCCGGGGAGCTGTTTTTT. The V and J genes are TRBV4-3 and TRBJ2-2, with D maybe TRBD1 (6 bases). The V gene's germline CDR1 is LGHNA and CDR2 YSLEER. This CDR3 spans 15 amino acids. Trimming took 0 bases from V and 6 from J, leaving 11 bases between them.

The genes are TRBV18 and TRBJ2-5, with TRBD1 matching over 9 bases. The V gene's germline CDR1 is KGHSH and CDR2 LQKENI. The CDR3 is made up of 15 amino acids. J was trimmed by 3 bases and V by 3 bases; bases with no gene match: 5. Here the CDR3 reads CASSPPGQGEETQYF. The CDR3 nucleotides read TGTGCCAGCTCACCTCCGGGACAGGGAGAAGAGACCCAGTACTTC.

The chain recombines TRBV24-1 with TRBJ2-7; D is uncertain. The germline V and J ends were trimmed by 9 bases and 2 bases, with 7 bases remaining between them. This CDR3 spans 11 amino acids. Germline V lookup: CDR1 KGHDR, CDR2 SFDVKD. CDR3 loop: CATFWPYEQYF. CDR3 bases: TGTGCCACCTTTTGGCCCTACGAGCAGTACTTC.

Comments on this clone: The same CDR3 can be traced to other DNA sequences in this sample. The gene calls are TRBV10-3 and TRBJ2-7; 10 bases align to TRBD2. Germline CDR1 ENHRY, CDR2 SYGVKD. There are 15 residues in the CDR3. Germline trimming cut 0 bases from V and 3 bases from J; bases unmatched to any gene: 2. CDR3 protein: CAISESVAGGYEQYF. In nucleotides, the CDR3 is TGTGCCATCAGTGAGTCGGTAGCGGGAGGCTACGAGCAGTACTTC.

The gene calls are TRBV29-1 and TRBJ1-2, with 9 bases fitting TRBD1. V dropped 4 bases and J dropped 7; count of bases not matched to a gene: 4. The CDR3 extends over 12 amino acids. CDR1 and CDR2 from the germline V gene are SQVTM and ANQGSEA. CDR3 residues: CSVVGTGRGYTF. In nucleotides, the CDR3 is TGCAGCGTTGTGGGGACAGGGCGTGGCTACACCTTC. The whole variable domain, filled in from reference TRBV29-1 and TRBJ1-2, reads SAVISQKPSRDICQRGTSLTIQCQVDSQVTMMFWYRQQPGQSLTLIATANQGSEATYESGFVIDKFPISRPNLTFSTLTVSNMSPEDSSIYLCSVVGTGRGYTFGSGTRLTVV.

The chain carries TRBV24-1 and TRBJ2-7; 10 bases match TRBD2. This CDR3 has 17 residues. From germline, CDR1 is KGHDR and CDR2 SFDVKD. V lost 5 bases and J lost 0; bases outside the gene matches: 9. The CDR3: CATSGRAGGGLSYEQYF. Written as DNA, the CDR3 is TGTGCCACCAGTGGCAGAGCGGGAGGGGGCCTCTCCTACGAGCAGTACTTC.

This sequence joins TRBV15 and TRBJ2-2; 9 nucleotides line up with TRBD2. Germline CDR1 is LNHNV and CDR2 is YYDKDF (reference sequence). The CDR3 runs 17 residues. V gave up 9 bases and J gave up 8 bases; unmatched junction bases: 19. CDR3 bases: TGTGCCACGCGCGCACTGGGCGCGGGAGGGCCCCCGGGGGAGCTGTTTTTT. Translation gives CATRALGAGGPPGELFF. The full variable domain, rest sourced from reference TRBV15 and TRBJ2-2, is DAMVIQNPRYQVTQFGKPVTLSCSQTLNHNVMYWYQQKSSQAPKLLFHYYDKDFNNEADTPDNFQSRRPNTSFCFLDIRSPGLGDTAMYLCATRALGAGGPPGELFFGEGSRLTVL.

The V gene is TRBV12-3 or TRBV12-4, the J gene TRBJ2-1; 7 nucleotides align to TRBD2. V lost 9 bases, J lost 2 bases, and 4 bases stayed unmatched. The CDR3 has 13 residues. The CDR3 reads CASWGGTYNEQFF. The CDR3 region has the DNA TGTGCCAGTTGGGGGGGAACCTACAATGAGCAGTTCTTC.

The chain links TRBV5-1 to TRBJ2-7; tentatively, D is TRBD1 (7 bases). Per the germline V gene, CDR1 is SGHRS and CDR2 is YFSETQ. V was trimmed by 0 bases and J by 2 bases, leaving 12 bases between them. CDR3 length equals 15 residues. The CDR3 DNA sequence: TGCGCCAGCAGCTTGGAGACAGGGAGGCCCTACGAGCAGTACTTC. Translation gives CASSLETGRPYEQYF.

For the CDR3, the DNA is TGTGCCAGCAGAGCCTATGGCTACACCTTC. Translating gives CASRAYGYTF. V gene TRBV2 combines with J gene TRBJ1-2; D ambiguous. The CDR3 has 10 amino acids. Looked up from germline, CDR1 is SNHLY and CDR2 is FYNNEI. Between the trimmed V and J ends, which lost 6 bases and 4 bases, there was a span of 3 bases.

This clone was detected only a few times. This chain joins TRBV29-1 and TRBJ1-2; D is possibly TRBD1 (5 bases). The CDR3 sequence is 15 residues long. Trimming stripped 0 bases from V and 6 bases from J, with 17 bases between. CDR1 and CDR2 (germline): SQVTM, ANQGSEA. The CDR3 DNA sequence: TGCAGCGTTGAAGATTCTTACTACGGGGGGGATGGCTACACCTTC. Translation: CSVEDSYYGGDGYTF.

The chain's CDR3 is CSVAGLAGGQNIQYF. CDR3 sequence (DNA): TGCAGCGTGGCAGGACTAGCGGGAGGGCAAAACATTCAGTACTTC. The chain uses TRBV29-1 and TRBJ2-4; 15 bases map to TRBD2. The V and J ends lost 6 bases and 5 bases, in that order; junction bases with no gene match: 5. The germline CDR1 and CDR2 sequences are SQVTM and ANQGSEA. CDR3 length: 15 residues.

V and J are TRBV15 and TRBJ2-7; 8 positions agree with TRBD1. The CDR3 is made up of 14 amino acids. Germline-derived CDR1 and CDR2 are LNHNV and YYDKDF (reference sequence). V lost 8 bases to trimming and J lost 2 bases; unmatched junction nucleotides: 8. In nucleotides, the CDR3 is TGTGCCACCGGGAACGACAGGGGAGCCTACGAGCAGTACTTC. Translating it yields CATGNDRGAYEQYF.

The rearrangement links TRBV5-6 to TRBJ1-6, with D hard to call. Germline lookup yields CDR1 SGHDT and CDR2 YYEEEE. The CDR3 loop spans 14 amino acids. The germline V and J ends were trimmed by 4 bases and 4 bases, with 9 bases remaining between them. CDR3 in amino acids: CASSAWRYNSPLHF. For the CDR3, the DNA is TGTGCCAGCAGCGCATGGAGGTATAATTCACCCCTCCACTTT.

The chain uses TRBV2 and TRBJ2-7; the D gene is possibly TRBD2 (6 bases). This CDR3 comprises 15 residues. V lost 11 bases, J lost 4 bases, and 24 bases lay in between. Germline V gene sequence: CDR1 SNHLY, CDR2 FYNNEI. In DNA form, the CDR3 reads TGTGCCGGGGGTATTTGGGCCCAGGAGGGGTACGAGCAGTACTTC. Residues: CAGGIWAQEGYEQYF. Based on the CDR3 plus reference TRBV2 and TRBJ2-7, the full variable domain is EPEVTQTPSHQVTQMGQEVILRCVPISNHLYFYWYRQILGQKVEFLVSFYNNEISEKSEIFDDQFSVERPDGSNFTLKIRSTKLEDSAMYFCAGGIWAQEGYEQYFGPGTRLTVT.

This chain's CDR3 is CASSQGPEEREFF. The CDR3 DNA is TGTGCCAGCAGCCAAGGGCCCGAGGAACGTGAGTTCTTC. The rearrangement joins TRBV3-1 (or the pseudogene TRBV3-2) to TRBJ2-1; D remains ambiguous. Germline lookup yields CDR1 LGHDT and CDR2 YNNKEL (reference sequence). The CDR3 has 13 amino acids. Trimming removed 1 base from V and 14 bases from J, with 15 bases in between.

This clone appeared a few times. The chain employs TRBV15 and TRBJ2-7; 7 nucleotides match TRBD1. V trimming: 5 bases; J trimming: 2 bases; junction bases outside the gene matches: 3. The V gene's germline CDR1 is LNHNV and CDR2 YYDKDF (reference sequence). The CDR3 sequence is 13 residues long. CDR3 sequence: CATSGGQAYEQYF. Written as DNA, the CDR3 is TGTGCCACCAGCGGTGGACAGGCCTACGAGCAGTACTTC.

The rearrangement joins TRBV9 to TRBJ2-5; a possible D gene is TRBD2 (6 bases). Germline CDR1 and CDR2: SGDLS and YYNGEE. This CDR3 comprises 16 residues. The germline V and J ends were trimmed by 4 bases and 4 bases, with 20 bases remaining between them. The CDR3 spells CASSSYSGLNIETQYF. The CDR3 region has the DNA TGTGCCAGCAGCTCCTACAGCGGGCTAAACATAGAGACCCAGTACTTC.